The 15 T cell receptor beta chains below come from one sample, sequenced in a study of T and B cells in COVID-19 patients (dated by TCRdb to 2020 to 2021). The instrument given in TCRdb is Illumina MiSeq. TRB rearrangements were amplified by multiplex PCR with BIOMED2 TRB-A/B primer pools. The public reads were reanalyzed by TCRdb: fastp trimming at Q25, MiXCR alignment, in-frame beta chains only. Every entry covers one CDR3 protein and lists the most common genes and DNA from its rows. For this sample there are 13,000 or so distinct CDR3 sequences; about 25% appear just once. The ten largest clones add up to 3.5% to 4.5% of the sample. TRB repertoires were amplified using about 230-550 ng of genomic DNA isolated from blood. Sequencing used blood. The receptor set was obtained from a human donor who had recovered from COVID-19.

The chain uses TRBV24-1 and TRBJ2-2; D is undetermined. The CDR3 is made up of 18 amino acids. V gave up 4 bases and J gave up 0 bases, with 17 bases separating them. Germline V CDR1 and CDR2: KGHDR, SFDVKD. CDR3 region: CATSDPPGDPANTGELFF. CDR3 nucleotides: TGTGCCACCAGTGACCCACCCGGTGATCCGGCGAACACCGGGGAGCTGTTTTTT.

This clonotype has only a few counts. The chain joins TRBV12-3 or TRBV12-4 to TRBJ1-2, with D tentatively TRBD1 (6 bases). Trimming shortened V by 6 bases and J by 6 bases, and 20 bases separated the two germline ends. This CDR3 is 15 amino acids long. The CDR3 DNA sequence: TGTGCCAGCAGGCCTTCGAACAGGGCGGGGGATGGCTACACCTTC. It is translated as CASRPSNRAGDGYTF.

The V and J genes are TRBV20-1 and TRBJ2-5; no clear D gene. Trimming took 7 bases from V and 3 from J, leaving 21 bases between them. The CDR3 extends over 15 amino acids. Germline CDR1 DFQATT, CDR2 SNEGSKA (reference sequence). The CDR3 spells CSGTSQAGRKETQYF. The CDR3 DNA follows: TGCAGTGGTACGAGCCAAGCCGGCAGGAAAGAGACCCAGTACTTC.

Comments on this clonotype: One base away lies a much larger clone, so this may be a sequencing read error. The missing conserved phenylalanine or tryptophan at the end of this CDR3 makes a read error likely. The chain has TRBV7-6 and TRBJ2-1; no firm D call. CDR1 is SGHVS and CDR2 is FNYEAQ in the germline V gene. This CDR3 is 13 amino acids long. V was shortened by 3 bases and J by 6 bases, with 9 bases between the two germline ends. The CDR3 DNA is TGTGCCAGCAGCTTTACGACCCTCAATGAGCAGTTCTTA. Protein: CASSFTTLNEQFL.

The chain recombines TRBV7-9 with TRBJ2-3; D perhaps matches TRBD2 (6 bases). The germline gives CDR1 SEHNR, CDR2 FQNEAQ (reference sequence). V lost 7 bases, J lost 7 bases, and 18 bases lay in between. The CDR3 consists of 14 residues. The CDR3 DNA follows: TGTGCCAGCACCGCGCGGGAACTGGGGAATACGCAGTATTTT. This translates into CASTARELGNTQYF.

The chain recombines TRBV28 with TRBJ2-4, with D possibly TRBD1 on 6 matching bases. Germline V gene lookup returns CDR1 MDHEN and CDR2 SYDVKM. The V end lost 4 bases, the J end lost 6 bases, and 19 bases lay between the germline ends. This CDR3 is built from 16 residues. The CDR3 DNA reads TGTGCCAGCAGTTCTCCACCTAAAAGCAGGGGAAACATTCAGTACTTC. Protein product: CASSSPPKSRGNIQYF.

This clonotype has a count of ten or more. The chain recombines TRBV12-3 or TRBV12-4 with TRBJ1-2; D perhaps matches TRBD1 (5 bases). The CDR3 contains 13 residues. V lost 6 bases to trimming and J lost 4 bases, with 12 bases between them. CDR3 DNA: TGTGCCAGCAGCCCGGGACGGATCTATGGCTACACCTTC. Translating it yields CASSPGRIYGYTF.

This clonotype ranks as medium-sized. The genes are TRBV6-5 and TRBJ2-1; weak D call: TRBD2 (6 bases). This CDR3 is built from 14 residues. CDR1 and CDR2 from the germline V gene are MNHEY and SVGAGI. The V end was cut by 5 bases, the J end by 1 base, with 9 bases between. CDR3 nucleotides: TGTGCCAGCAGTCGACGGGAGTCCTACAATGAGCAGTTCTTC. Translation: CASSRRESYNEQFF.

This clonotype has more than one count but fewer than ten. The chain couples TRBV7-9 to TRBJ2-5; D ambiguous. CDR1 and CDR2 (germline): SEHNR, FQNEAQ (reference sequence). V was trimmed by 0 bases and J by 2 bases, leaving 7 bases between them. The CDR3 extends over 14 amino acids. CDR3 sequence reads: CASSLAKRQETQYF. The CDR3 coding sequence is TGTGCCAGCAGCTTAGCGAAACGGCAAGAGACCCAGTACTTC.

V gene TRBV6-5 combines with J gene TRBJ1-5; D gene uncertain. V lost 6 bases and J lost 5, with 17 bases in between. The germline V gene encodes CDR1 MNHEY and CDR2 SVGAGI. The CDR3 contains 15 residues. In nucleotides, the CDR3 is TGTGCCAGCAGATCTCTGGGCAGACCTGATCAGCCCCAGCATTTT. Translating gives CASRSLGRPDQPQHF.

The V call is TRBV19, the J call TRBJ1-2; the match to TRBD1 covers 7 bases. This CDR3 is built from 15 residues. J lost 5 bases, V lost 3 bases, and 9 bases had no gene match. The germline V gene has CDR1 LNHDA and CDR2 SQIVND (reference sequence). CDR3 protein: CASSILGGGSYGYTF. The CDR3 DNA is TGTGCCAGTAGTATTCTTGGAGGGGGCTCTTATGGCTACACCTTC.

This clonotype has only a few counts. This rearrangement joins TRBV5-1 to TRBJ2-5; 12 nucleotides line up with TRBD1. The CDR3 totals 15 residues. Germline CDR1 and CDR2: SGHRS and YFSETQ. With V trimmed by 4 bases and J by 5 bases, 6 bases remained unmatched. DNA of the CDR3: TGCGCCAGCAGCACGGGACAGGGGGCGTGGGAGACCCAGTACTTC. It translates to CASSTGQGAWETQYF.

This clonotype was seen ten or more times. The V and J genes are TRBV5-5 and TRBJ1-2; D gene unclear. CDR3 length equals 14 residues. The germline V and J ends were trimmed by 1 base and 8 bases, with 15 bases remaining between them. Germline V gene lookup returns CDR1 SGHKS and CDR2 YYEKEE (reference sequence). The DNA for the CDR3 is TGTGCCAGCAGCTTGTTGGCGTCGACGTACGGCTACACCTTC. Its protein product is CASSLLASTYGYTF.

The sample holds a few counts of this clonotype. The chain recombines TRBV7-9 with TRBJ1-1; the D gene is possibly TRBD1 (5 bases). Germline CDR1 and CDR2: SEHNR and FQNEAQ (reference sequence). The CDR3 consists of 13 residues. V shed 5 bases and J shed 7 bases, with 14 bases lying between them. The CDR3 region is CASSRIDSYEAFF. CDR3 bases: TGTGCCAGCAGCCGCATAGACAGCTATGAAGCTTTCTTT. Using reference TRBV7-9 and TRBJ1-1 for the parts outside the CDR3, the full variable domain is DTGVSQNPRHKITKRGQNVTFRCDPISEHNRLYWYRQTLGQGPEFLTYFQNEAQLEKSRLLSDRFSAERPKGSFSTLEIQRTEQGDSAMYLCASSRIDSYEAFFGQGTRLTVV.

This clonotype has ten or more counts. CDR3 sequence (DNA): TGTGCCAGCAGTTTAGGGGCAGGGGGCCACGAGCAGTACTTC. It specifies CASSLGAGGHEQYF. The V call is TRBV27, the J call TRBJ2-7, with 8 bases that match TRBD1. The CDR3 has 14 residues. Germline assignment: CDR1 MNHEY and CDR2 SMNVEV (reference sequence). With V trimmed by 2 bases and J by 5 bases, 5 bases remained unmatched.